Presented here are 21 T cell receptor beta chains from one specimen sequenced in a study of cytomegalovirus exposure and HLA in healthy donors. The PCR employed 60 Vbeta primers together with 13 Jbeta primers. Assay: immunoSEQ multiplex PCR; the TCRdb copy retains only in-frame clones and omits some. The sample gives fewer than 200,000 clones, 68% of which show up once; roughly 4.1% is in the top ten. Sequencing input: PBMCs. The receptors originated from a woman between 18 and 30 years old in good health and CMV-seropositive.

J is TRBJ1-4 and V is TRBV5-1; D is unresolved. The CDR3 runs 14 residues. The germline V and J ends were trimmed by 0 bases and 5 bases, with 8 bases remaining between them. Germline CDR1 SGHRS, CDR2 YFSETQ. The CDR3 coding sequence is TGCGCCAGCAGCTTGGGGACTAGGAATGAAAAACTGTTTTTT. It translates to CASSLGTRNEKLFF.

This clone occurred a few times. This sequence joins TRBV18 and TRBJ1-5; the D is unclear. Trimming shortened V by 6 bases and J by 2 bases, and 11 bases separated the two germline ends. The V gene's germline CDR1 is KGHSH and CDR2 LQKENI. The CDR3 extends over 14 amino acids. The CDR3 nucleotides are TGTGCCAGCTCTCAGGAGGACGGCAATCAGCCCCAGCATTTT. Translating gives CASSQEDGNQPQHF.

The genes are TRBV19 and TRBJ1-4, with 9 nucleotides matching TRBD1. J gave up 0 bases and V 5 bases, and 19 bases lay outside the gene matches. Per the germline V gene, CDR1 is LNHDA and CDR2 is SQIVND (reference sequence). The length of the CDR3 is 21 residues. The CDR3 protein is CASSFRPTGGMAGATNEKLFF. The CDR3 coding sequence is TGTGCCAGTAGTTTTAGACCGACAGGGGGAATGGCGGGAGCAACTAATGAAAAACTGTTTTTT.

CDR3 bases: TGTGCCAGCTCACCACCTCTAGCGGGAGTTCAAGAGACCCAGTACTTC. Its protein is CASSPPLAGVQETQYF. This chain connects TRBV18 to TRBJ2-5, with 10 bases matching TRBD2. This CDR3 has 16 residues. J lost 2 bases, V lost 0 bases, and 3 bases had no gene match. Germline assignment: CDR1 KGHSH and CDR2 LQKENI.

The chain has TRBV6-1 and TRBJ2-2; 7 bases align to TRBD1. The CDR3 loop spans 15 amino acids. Germline V gene sequence: CDR1 MNHNS, CDR2 SASEGT. V lost 5 bases to trimming and J lost 6 bases; unmatched junction nucleotides: 9. CDR3 residues: CASSLDRVGSGELFF. CDR3 nucleotides: TGTGCCAGCAGTCTCGACAGGGTAGGATCCGGGGAGCTGTTTTTT.

The chain carries TRBV6-5 and TRBJ1-1; D uncertain. Trimming shortened V by 8 bases and J by 4 bases, and 14 bases separated the two germline ends. This CDR3 contains 13 residues. CDR1 MNHEY and CDR2 SVGAGI come from the germline V gene. The CDR3 DNA reads as TGTGCCAGCGTCCGGGATTCGAGCACTGAAGCTTTCTTT. Its translation: CASVRDSSTEAFF.

The chain uses TRBV11-3 and TRBJ2-7; 10 bases agree with TRBD2. This CDR3 spans 14 amino acids. Germline V gene data show CDR1 as SGHNT and CDR2 as YENEEA. The trim removed 5 bases at V and 0 bases at J, leaving 1 base unmatched. This CDR3 reads CASSPSGSSYEQYF. DNA of the CDR3: TGTGCCAGCAGCCCTAGCGGGAGCTCCTACGAGCAGTACTTC.

This chain joins TRBV11-3 and TRBJ2-5, with a possible D match to TRBD1 (7 bases). The CDR3 is 13 residues long. Trimming took off 5 bases at V and 2 bases at J, with 9 bases between the two ends. Germline CDR1 and CDR2: SGHNT and YENEEA. CDR3 bases: TGTGCCAGCAGCGCGGGACAGCAAGAGACCCAGTACTTC. Encoded protein: CASSAGQQETQYF.

The chain couples TRBV27 to TRBJ2-7, with a possible D match to TRBD2 (6 bases). This CDR3 spans 13 amino acids. Trimming removed 6 bases from V and 6 bases from J, with 15 bases in between. Germline CDR1 and CDR2: MNHEY and SMNVEV (reference sequence). The CDR3 here is CASSPVGRSEQYF. The CDR3 DNA follows: TGTGCCAGCAGCCCGGTGGGGAGGAGCGAGCAGTACTTC.

This clone was detected once. The DNA for the CDR3 is TGTGCCAGCAGACAGCCAGACGACTATGGCTACACCTTC. Its translation: CASRQPDDYGYTF. This chain joins TRBV27 and TRBJ1-2; D gene unclear. CDR3 length equals 13 residues. CDR1 and CDR2 from the germline V gene are MNHEY and SMNVEV (reference sequence). The V gene lost 6 bases and the J gene lost 3 bases, with 11 bases spanning the gap.

Only a few counts were recorded for this clone. The chain couples TRBV5-1 to TRBJ2-2; D not resolved. This CDR3 comprises 13 residues. V was clipped by 4 bases and J by 5 bases, with 9 bases between them. Germline V gene sequence: CDR1 SGHRS, CDR2 YFSETQ. For the CDR3, the DNA is TGCGCCAGCAGCCCTCTAGAGACCGGGGAGCTGTTTTTT. It specifies CASSPLETGELFF.

This chain joins TRBV29-1 and TRBJ2-7, with 7 bases lining up with TRBD1. The CDR3 length is 13 residues. The J segment lost 3 bases and the V segment lost 7 bases, leaving 9 bases of the junction unmatched. Germline V gene lookup returns CDR1 SQVTM and CDR2 ANQGSEA. CDR3 residues: CSGLGQPNYEQYF. For the CDR3, the DNA is TGCAGCGGATTGGGACAGCCTAACTACGAGCAGTACTTC.

This clone was recorded once. V gene TRBV6-5 combines with J gene TRBJ2-2; perhaps TRBD1 as D (5 bases). The CDR3 length is 14 residues. The germline CDR1 and CDR2 sequences are MNHEY and SVGAGI. V shed 2 bases and J shed 5 bases, with 9 bases lying between them. This chain's CDR3 is CASSYRQGTGELFF. The CDR3 nucleotides are TGTGCCAGCAGTTACCGTCAGGGTACCGGGGAGCTGTTTTTT.

The rearrangement joins TRBV5-6 to TRBJ2-7, with 9 bases aligning to TRBD2. This CDR3 has 14 residues. V dropped 2 bases and J dropped 6; count of bases not matched to a gene: 6. Germline V gene lookup returns CDR1 SGHDT and CDR2 YYEEEE. The DNA of the CDR3 is TGTGCCAGCAGCTTTGGCGGGAGGGCCTCCGAGCAGTACTTC. Protein sequence: CASSFGGRASEQYF.

The V call is TRBV30, the J call TRBJ2-1; 11 bases are a match to TRBD2. Germline CDR1 reads GTSNPN; CDR2 reads SVGIG (reference sequence). J was trimmed by 4 bases and V by 5 bases; bases with no gene match: 7. CDR3 size: 15 residues. The CDR3 nucleotides are TGTGCCTGGGGGGGCACTAGCGGGAGTTACAATGAGCAGTTCTTC. Amino acid sequence: CAWGGTSGSYNEQFF. The full variable domain, its missing parts supplied by reference TRBV30 and TRBJ2-1, is SQTIHQWPATLVQPVGSPLSLECTVEGTSNPNLYWYRQAAGRGLQLLFYSVGIGQISSEVPQNLSASRPQDRQFILSSKKLLLSDSGFYLCAWGGTSGSYNEQFFGPGTRLTVL.

The chain combines TRBV27 with TRBJ2-7; TRBD2 agrees at 10 bases. CDR1 and CDR2 from the germline V gene are MNHEY and SMNVEV (reference sequence). This CDR3 comprises 19 residues. V lost 3 bases and J lost 2; bases outside the gene matches: 16. CDR3 bases: TGTGCCAGCAGTTTTCCCCAGGAACTAGCGGGACTTGATCCCTACGAGCAGTACTTC. It translates to CASSFPQELAGLDPYEQYF.

As for this clone: The same CDR3 arises from other DNA sequences in this sample as well. This rearrangement joins TRBV27 to TRBJ1-5, with D perhaps TRBD1 (6 bases). The V end was cut by 2 bases, the J end by 3 bases, with 8 bases between. Germline CDR1 MNHEY, CDR2 SMNVEV (reference sequence). The CDR3 spans 14 residues. The CDR3 DNA reads TGTGCCAGCAGTTTAACAGGGATCAATCAGCCCCAGCATTTT. It translates to CASSLTGINQPQHF.

The chain combines TRBV9 with TRBJ2-1; perhaps TRBD2 as D (5 bases). Germline values: CDR1 SGDLS, CDR2 YYNGEE. Trimming left V 0 bases short and J 1 base short, with 8 bases between. The CDR3 is 15 residues long. CDR3 region: CASSVAGNSYNEQFF. DNA of the CDR3: TGTGCCAGCAGCGTAGCGGGAAATTCCTACAATGAGCAGTTCTTC.

The chain carries TRBV28 and TRBJ2-1, with TRBD2 identical over 14 bases. Germline trimming cut 4 bases from V and 7 bases from J; bases unmatched to any gene: 6. The length of the CDR3 is 16 residues. CDR1 is MDHEN, CDR2 SYDVKM, per germline. The CDR3 coding sequence is TGTGCCAGCAGTTCGGCGGGACTAGCGGGAGCTAATGAGCAGTTCTTC. Protein: CASSSAGLAGANEQFF.

The V and J genes are TRBV18 and TRBJ1-1; a weak D match, TRBD1 (6 bases). Germline CDR1 is KGHSH and CDR2 is LQKENI. The length of the CDR3 is 18 residues. V shed 3 bases and J shed 3 bases, with 23 bases lying between them. CDR3 in amino acids: CASSPTIGQGMLDTEAFF. CDR3 in DNA: TGTGCCAGCTCACCGACCATTGGCCAGGGGATGTTGGACACTGAAGCTTTCTTT.

The genes are TRBV4-3 and TRBJ2-7, with D possibly TRBD2 on 6 matching bases. V lost 1 base and J lost 3, with 13 bases in between. The CDR3 contains 15 residues. The germline V gene has CDR1 LGHNA and CDR2 YSLEER. DNA for the CDR3: TGCGCCAGCAGCCAAGGTCCGGGGGTGGGCTACGAGCAGTACTTC. As protein: CASSQGPGVGYEQYF.